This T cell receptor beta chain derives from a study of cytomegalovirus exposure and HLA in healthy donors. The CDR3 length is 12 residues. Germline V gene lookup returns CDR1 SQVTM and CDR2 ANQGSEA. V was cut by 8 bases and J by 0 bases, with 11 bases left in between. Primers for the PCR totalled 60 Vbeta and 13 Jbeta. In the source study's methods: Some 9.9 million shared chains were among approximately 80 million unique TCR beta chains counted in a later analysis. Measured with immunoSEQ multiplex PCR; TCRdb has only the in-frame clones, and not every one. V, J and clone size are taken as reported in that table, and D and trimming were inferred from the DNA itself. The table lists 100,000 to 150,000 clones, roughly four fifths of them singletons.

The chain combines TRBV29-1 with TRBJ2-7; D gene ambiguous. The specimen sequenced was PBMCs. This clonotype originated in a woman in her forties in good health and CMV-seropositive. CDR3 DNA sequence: TGCAGCTACAGATTAAGCTCCTACGAGCAGTACTTC. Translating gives CSYRLSSYEQYF.